This T cell receptor beta chain was recorded in a study of CD8 T cell repertoires and HIV-1 epitope variants. Background on the study: Controls included no peptide, Ebola AY9 epitope, and a CMV, EBV, flu pool. Tested: three Gag epitope families, Nef HW9 and YT9.

The repertoire was sequenced with immunoSEQ multiplex PCR; TCRdb's copy has only in-frame clones and lacks some. The sample contains roughly 5,000 clones, about 63% of which appear only once. Note on this clone: Its antigen remains unidentified.

CDR3 length: 18 residues. CDR1 and CDR2 from the germline V gene are LNHDA and SQIVND (reference sequence). V shed 3 bases and J 0 bases; nucleotides not matched to a gene: 11. The sequence was collected from a male donor with HIV. Sample: cultured CD8+ T cells derived from PBMCs. J is TRBJ1-5 and V is TRBV19; 7 bases match TRBD1. DNA of the CDR3: TGTGCCAGTAGTATGAAAGGACAGGCCACCTATAGCAATCAGCCCCAGCATTTT. This sequence encodes CASSMKGQATYSNQPQHF. The whole variable domain, filled in from reference TRBV19 and TRBJ1-5, reads DGGITQSPKYLFRKEGQNVTLSCEQNLNHDAMYWYRQDPGQGLRLIYYSQIVNDFQKGDIAEGYSVSREKKESFPLTVTSAQKNPTAFYLCASSMKGQATYSNQPQHFGDGTRLSIL.